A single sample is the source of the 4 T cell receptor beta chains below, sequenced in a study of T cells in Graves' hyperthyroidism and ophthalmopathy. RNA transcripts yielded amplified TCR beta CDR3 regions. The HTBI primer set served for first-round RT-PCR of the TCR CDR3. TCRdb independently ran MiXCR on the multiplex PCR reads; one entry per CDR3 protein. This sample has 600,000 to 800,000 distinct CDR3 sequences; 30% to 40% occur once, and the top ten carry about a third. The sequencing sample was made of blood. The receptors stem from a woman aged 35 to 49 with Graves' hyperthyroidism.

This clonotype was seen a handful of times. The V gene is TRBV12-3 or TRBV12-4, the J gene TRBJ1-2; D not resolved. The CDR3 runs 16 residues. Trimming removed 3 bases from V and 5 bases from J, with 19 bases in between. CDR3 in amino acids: CASSFSNFPIIYGYTF. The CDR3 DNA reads TGTGCCAGCAGTTTTAGTAACTTCCCCATCATATATGGCTACACCTTC.

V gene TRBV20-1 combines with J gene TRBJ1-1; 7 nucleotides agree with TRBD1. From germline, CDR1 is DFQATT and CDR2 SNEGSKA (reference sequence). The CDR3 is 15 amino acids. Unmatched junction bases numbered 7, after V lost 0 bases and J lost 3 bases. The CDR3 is CSARDIPTGHTEAFF. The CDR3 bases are TGCAGTGCTAGAGACATCCCGACAGGGCACACTGAAGCTTTCTTT.

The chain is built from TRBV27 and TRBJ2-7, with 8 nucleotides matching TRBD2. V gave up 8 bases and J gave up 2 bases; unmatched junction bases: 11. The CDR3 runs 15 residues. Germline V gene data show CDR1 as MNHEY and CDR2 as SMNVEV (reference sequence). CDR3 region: CASSVHGGAAYEQYF. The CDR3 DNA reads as TGTGCCAGCTCAGTCCACGGGGGGGCCGCCTACGAGCAGTACTTC.

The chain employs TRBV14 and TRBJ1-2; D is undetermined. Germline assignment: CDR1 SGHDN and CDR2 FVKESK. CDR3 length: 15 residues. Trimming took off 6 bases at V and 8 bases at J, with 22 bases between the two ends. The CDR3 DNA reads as TGTGCCAGCAGGGGCCCGGGATCTAAAATCCTAGGCTACACCTTC. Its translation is CASRGPGSKILGYTF.